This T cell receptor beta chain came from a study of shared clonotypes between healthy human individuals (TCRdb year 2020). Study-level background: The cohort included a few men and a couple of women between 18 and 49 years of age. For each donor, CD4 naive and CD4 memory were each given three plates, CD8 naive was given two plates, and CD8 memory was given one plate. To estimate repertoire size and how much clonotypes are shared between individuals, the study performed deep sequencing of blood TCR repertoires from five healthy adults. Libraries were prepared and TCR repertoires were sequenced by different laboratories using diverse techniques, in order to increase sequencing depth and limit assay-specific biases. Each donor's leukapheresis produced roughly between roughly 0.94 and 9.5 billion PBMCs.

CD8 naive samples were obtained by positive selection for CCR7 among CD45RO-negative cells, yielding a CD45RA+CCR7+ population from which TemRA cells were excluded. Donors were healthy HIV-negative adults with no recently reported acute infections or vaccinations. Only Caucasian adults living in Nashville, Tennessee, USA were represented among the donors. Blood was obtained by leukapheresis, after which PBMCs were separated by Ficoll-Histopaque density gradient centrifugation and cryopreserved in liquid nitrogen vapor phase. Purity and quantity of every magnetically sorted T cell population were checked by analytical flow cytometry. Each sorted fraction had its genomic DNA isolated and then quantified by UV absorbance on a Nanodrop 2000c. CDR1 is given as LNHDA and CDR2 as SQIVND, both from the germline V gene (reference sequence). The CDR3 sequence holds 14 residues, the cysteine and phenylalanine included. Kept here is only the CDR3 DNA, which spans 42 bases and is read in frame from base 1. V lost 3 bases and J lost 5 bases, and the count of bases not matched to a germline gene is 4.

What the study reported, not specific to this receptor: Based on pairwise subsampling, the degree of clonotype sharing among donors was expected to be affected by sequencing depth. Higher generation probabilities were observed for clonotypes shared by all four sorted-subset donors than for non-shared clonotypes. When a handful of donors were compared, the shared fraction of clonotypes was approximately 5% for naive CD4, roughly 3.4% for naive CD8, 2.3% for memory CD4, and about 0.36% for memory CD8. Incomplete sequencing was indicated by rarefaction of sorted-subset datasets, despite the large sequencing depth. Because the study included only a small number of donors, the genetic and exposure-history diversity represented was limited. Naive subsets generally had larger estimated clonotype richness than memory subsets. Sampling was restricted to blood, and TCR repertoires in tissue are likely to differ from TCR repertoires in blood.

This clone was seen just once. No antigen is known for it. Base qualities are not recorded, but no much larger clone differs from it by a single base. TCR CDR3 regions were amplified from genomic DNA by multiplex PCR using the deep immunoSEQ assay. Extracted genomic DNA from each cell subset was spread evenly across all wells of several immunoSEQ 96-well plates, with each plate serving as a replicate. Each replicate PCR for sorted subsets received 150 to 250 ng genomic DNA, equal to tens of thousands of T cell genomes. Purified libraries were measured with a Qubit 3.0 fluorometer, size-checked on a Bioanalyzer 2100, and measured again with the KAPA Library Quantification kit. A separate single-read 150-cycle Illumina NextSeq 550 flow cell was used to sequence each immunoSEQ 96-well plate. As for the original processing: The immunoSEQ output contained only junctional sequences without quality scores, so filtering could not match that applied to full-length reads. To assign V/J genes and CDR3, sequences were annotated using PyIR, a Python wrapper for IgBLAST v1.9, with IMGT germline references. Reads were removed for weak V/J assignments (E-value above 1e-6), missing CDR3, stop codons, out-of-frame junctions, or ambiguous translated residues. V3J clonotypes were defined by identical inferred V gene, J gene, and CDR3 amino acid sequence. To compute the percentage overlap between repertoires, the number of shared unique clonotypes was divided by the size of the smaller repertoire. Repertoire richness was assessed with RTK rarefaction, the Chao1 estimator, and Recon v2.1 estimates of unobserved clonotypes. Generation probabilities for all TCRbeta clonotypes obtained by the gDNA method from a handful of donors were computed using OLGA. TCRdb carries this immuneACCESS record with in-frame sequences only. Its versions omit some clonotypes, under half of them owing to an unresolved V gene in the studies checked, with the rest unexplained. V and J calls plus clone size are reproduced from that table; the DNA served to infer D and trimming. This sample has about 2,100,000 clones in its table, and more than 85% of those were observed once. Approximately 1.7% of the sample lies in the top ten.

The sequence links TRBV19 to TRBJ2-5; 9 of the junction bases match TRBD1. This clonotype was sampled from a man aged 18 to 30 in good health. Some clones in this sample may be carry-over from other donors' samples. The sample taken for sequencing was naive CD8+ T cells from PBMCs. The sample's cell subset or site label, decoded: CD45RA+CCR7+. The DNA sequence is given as TGTGCCAGTAGTATGGGGACAGGGAGGGAGACCCAGTACTTC. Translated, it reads CASSMGTGRETQYF.